This T cell receptor (beta chain) derives from a study of T-cell reconstitution after alpha-beta-depleted transplantation in children (dated by TCRdb to the mid-2010s). Looking at the study overall: Using TCR repertoire profiling, the study followed T-cell immune reconstitution in a quantitative way in children after TCRalphabeta/CD19-depleted allogeneic hematopoietic cell transplantation.

To note about this clonotype: What antigen it recognizes has not been identified. Base qualities are missing; no much larger clone stands one base away.

CDR1 and CDR2 (SEHNR, FQNEAQ) derive from the germline V gene (reference sequence). Trimming removed 3 bases from V and 2 bases from J, leaving 17 bases between the germline ends. From the cysteine through the phenylalanine, the CDR3 covers 16 amino acids. Just CDR3 DNA is preserved here, 48 bases in frame from base 1. Receptor amplification or capture employed PCR. The sample was run on an Illumina HiSeq 2500. To normalize quantification of the TCRbeta repertoire, the TCR libraries were built with molecular barcoding that relied on unique molecular identifiers. Through fastp at Q25 and MiXCR, TCRdb rebuilt clones from the public reads, retaining in-frame beta chains. Identical CDR3 protein sequences are pooled into one entry, listed with their most common genes and DNA. A total of 540,000 or so distinct CDR3 sequences appear in this sample, 23% of them only once. In total, the top ten clones hold 13% to 15% of the sample.

In light of the paper, this sample's treatment or condition label describes: allogeneic hematopoietic cell transplantation with graft depleted of TCRalphabeta T cells and CD19 B cells. The children who served as transplant recipients had been given grafts of TCRalphabeta/CD19-depleted allogeneic hematopoietic cells. What the work shows at the level of the full study, not this receptor alone: Apparently early alphabetaT-cell count recovery about two months after transplant reportedly relied on only several hundred rapidly expanded clones derived from non-depleted graft cells. Over the following months the frequencies of hyperexpanded clones went down, and after one year T-cell counts and TCRbeta diversity were mostly credited to newly produced T cells. The high TCRbeta diversity at day 60 in some patients was ascribed to recipient T cells and intrathymic progenitors that had survived conditioning.

The sample consisted of PBMCs, mostly from graft donor cells, taken 360 days after TCRalphabeta/CD19-depleted stem cell transplant. This sequence was found in a boy younger than two who had a stem cell transplant for acute myeloid leukemia, so the T cells may come from the graft donor. The chain uses TRBV7-9 and TRBJ2-7, with the D gene tentatively TRBD1 or TRBD2, based on 5 matching bases in each. The base sequence is TGTGCCAGCAGCTTGTCGAAAGGGGCCGGGACCTACGAGCAGTACTTC. The translation is CASSLSKGAGTYEQYF.